The 10 T cell receptor beta chains reported below all come from one sample, sequenced in a study of blood T cell repertoires in COVID-19. Sequencing used immunoSEQ multiplex PCR; TCRdb keeps in-frame clones, though not all of them. This sample yields roughly 380,000 clones, of which 70% to 90% are seen a single time; about 1.6% belongs to the top ten. Sequences were obtained from peripheral blood. These receptors all come from a woman aged 40-49 years with COVID-19, enrolled during active disease.

Only a few counts were recorded for this clone. The J gene is TRBJ1-6, the V gene TRBV5-1; 7 bases are shared with TRBD1. CDR1 SGHRS and CDR2 YFSETQ come from the germline V gene. Trimming took 5 bases from V and 6 from J; bases not matched to a gene: 14. The CDR3 has 17 amino acids. The CDR3 reads CASSLQRGAGGNSPLHF. Here the CDR3 DNA reads TGCGCCAGCAGTTTGCAGCGAGGGGCAGGGGGTAATTCACCCCTCCACTTT.

The chain combines TRBV7-9 with TRBJ1-3, with D perhaps TRBD1 (5 bases). Trimming took off 1 base at V and 3 bases at J, with 10 bases between the two ends. The CDR3 is 15 residues long. The germline CDR1 and CDR2 sequences are SEHNR and FQNEAQ (reference sequence). The CDR3: CASSLETGGGNTIYF. The DNA of the CDR3 is TGTGCCAGCAGCTTAGAGACCGGGGGTGGAAACACCATATATTTT.

This chain joins TRBV10-1 and TRBJ1-4; a possible D gene is TRBD1 (5 bases). This CDR3 has 19 residues. V was pared by 8 bases and J by 0 bases, with 25 bases between. Germline V gene data show CDR1 as WNHNN and CDR2 as SYGVQD (reference sequence). CDR3 nucleotide sequence: TGCGCCAGCGAGACCCAGATAGTCATCATAGGGGCAACTAATGAAAAACTGTTTTTT. Protein: CASETQIVIIGATNEKLFF.

Details on this clone: The germline gene is not matched at one end of the junction; a read error may be the cause. The J gene is TRBJ2-2, the V gene TRBV7-7; possibly TRBD2 for D (5 bases). Germline V gives CDR1 SSHAT, CDR2 FNYEAQ (reference sequence). The CDR3 runs to 15 residues. The CDR3 reads CASSLRRMNTGELFF. The CDR3 nucleotides are TGTGCTAGCAGCTTACGGAGGATGAACACCGGGGAGCTGTTTTTT.

V is TRBV11-2 and J is TRBJ2-5, with 15 bases identical to TRBD2. J gave up 5 bases and V 4 bases, and 2 bases lay outside the gene matches. Germline CDR1 reads SGHAT; CDR2 reads FQNNGV. This CDR3 is 15 amino acids long. The CDR3 spells CASSYGTSGRETQYF. As DNA, the CDR3 is TGTGCCAGCAGCTACGGGACTAGCGGGAGGGAGACCCAGTACTTC.

Notes on this clone: A read error may account for a junction end that differs from germline. V is TRBV20-1 and J is TRBJ1-1; D not resolved. Germline assignment: CDR1 DFQATT and CDR2 SNEGSKA (reference sequence). This CDR3 has 10 amino acids. As DNA, the CDR3 is TGCAGTGCTAGCAACATTGAAGCTTTCTTT. Translation: CSASNIEAFF.

The V call is TRBV5-4, the J call TRBJ2-5; 10 positions match TRBD2. CDR3 length: 17 amino acids. V was pared by 1 base and J by 3 bases, with 9 bases of the junction left unmatched. From germline, CDR1 is SGHNT and CDR2 YYREEE (reference sequence). This CDR3 reads CASSLSRGLAGEETQYF. The CDR3 coding sequence is TGTGCCAGCAGCTTGTCTAGAGGGCTAGCGGGAGAAGAGACCCAGTACTTC.

The chain has TRBV20-1 and TRBJ1-1; TRBD1 matches at 8 bases. CDR3 length equals 11 residues. Per germline, CDR1 DFQATT and CDR2 SNEGSKA (reference sequence). CDR3 protein: CSGQGNTEAFF. The CDR3 nucleotides are TGCAGCGGACAGGGGAACACTGAAGCTTTCTTT.

V usage is TRBV11-2 and J usage is TRBJ2-1; TRBD2 matches 16 bases. Germline V gene sequence: CDR1 SGHAT, CDR2 FQNNGV. The CDR3 is 18 residues long. V lost 5 bases and J lost 8; bases outside the gene matches: 12. The CDR3 here is CASSRIPPGLAGGYEQFF. The CDR3 nucleotides are TGTGCCAGCAGCCGAATTCCACCGGGACTAGCGGGAGGGTATGAGCAGTTCTTC. The entire variable domain, with the rest obtained from reference TRBV11-2 and TRBJ2-1, is as follows: EAGVAQSPRYKIIEKRQSVAFWCNPISGHATLYWYQQILGQGPKLLIQFQNNGVVDDSQLPKDRFSAERLKGVDSTLKIQPAKLEDSAVYLCASSRIPPGLAGGYEQFFGPGTRLTVL.

This clone has just one count. V gene TRBV6-2 or TRBV6-3 combines with J gene TRBJ1-1; 8 nucleotides line up with TRBD1. V shed 2 bases, J shed 4 bases, and the junction held 9 bases outside the gene matches. Per germline, CDR1 MNHEY and CDR2 SVGEGT. The CDR3 has 16 residues. The CDR3 bases are TGTGCCAGCAGTTACCCCGGACAGGGTGGGACCACTGAAGCTTTCTTT. This encodes CASSYPGQGGTTEAFF.